What follows are 32 T cell receptor beta chains derived from one specimen sequenced in a study of regulatory T cells in long-lasting Graves disease. Time point indicated: newly diagnosed GD, antithyroid drugs for less than 3 months. With RNA extracted from PBMCs as input, the TCR library was made. The TCR beta library used iRepertoire HTBI primers with Arm-PCR amplification of CDR3. Via MiXCR, TCRdb re-called the multiplex PCR reads, giving one row per CDR3 protein. The sample consists of around 450,000 distinct CDR3 sequences, 14% to 15% of them appearing once. These data were also reused for a study on T cells in Graves' hyperthyroidism and ophthalmopathy.

This specimen consisted of peripheral blood mononuclear cells (PBMCs), obtained at new diagnosis, from a patient treated with antithyroid drugs. The receptors come from a woman under 40 with Graves disease.

The genes are TRBV29-1 and TRBJ1-1; possibly TRBD1 for D (6 bases). The germline V gene has CDR1 SQVTM and CDR2 ANQGSEA. This CDR3 region has 11 residues. V was cut by 6 bases and J by 4 bases, with 9 bases left in between. The CDR3 sequence is CSVPDSTEAFF. DNA for the CDR3: TGCAGCGTGCCGGACAGCACTGAAGCTTTCTTT.

Many counts were recorded for this clonotype. The V and J genes are TRBV7-9 and TRBJ2-5, with a possible D match to TRBD2 (6 bases). Germline V gene lookup returns CDR1 SEHNR and CDR2 FQNEAQ (reference sequence). The CDR3 length is 15 residues. V dropped 5 bases and J dropped 2 bases, with 15 bases sitting between them. CDR3 DNA: TGTGCCAGCAGCCGAGATGGGACTCCACAAGAGACCCAGTACTTC. The encoded protein is CASSRDGTPQETQYF. Together with reference TRBV7-9 and TRBJ2-5, the CDR3 gives the full variable domain: DTGVSQNPRHKITKRGQNVTFRCDPISEHNRLYWYRQTLGQGPEFLTYFQNEAQLEKSRLLSDRFSAERPKGSFSTLEIQRTEQGDSAMYLCASSRDGTPQETQYFGPGTRLLVL.

This clonotype was detected ten times or more. The rearrangement uses TRBV6-2 or TRBV6-3 and TRBJ1-2; D is possibly TRBD1 (5 bases). CDR3 size: 10 residues. The V end was cut by 5 bases, the J end by 8 bases, with 6 bases between. CDR1 MNHEY and CDR2 SVGEGT come from the germline V gene. CDR3 DNA: TGTGCCAGCAGTCGGGACGGCTACACCTTC. It is translated as CASSRDGYTF.

The V call is TRBV7-3, the J call TRBJ2-3; D remains unclear. V shed 4 bases and J shed 0 bases, with 5 bases lying between them. Germline values: CDR1 SGHTA, CDR2 FQGTGA. CDR3 length: 13 amino acids. The CDR3 region is CASSSLSTDTQYF. CDR3 nucleotide sequence: TGTGCCAGCAGCTCCCTTAGCACAGATACGCAGTATTTT.

This clonotype was detected ten times or more. The chain links TRBV30 to TRBJ2-3; D unclear. Trimming cost V 3 bases and J 4 bases, with 8 bases left between them. Germline loops: CDR1 GTSNPN, CDR2 SVGIG (reference sequence). The CDR3 covers 12 residues. The CDR3 coding sequence is TGTGCCTGGAGCTTAGGCCCAGATACGCAGTATTTT. Its translation is CAWSLGPDTQYF.

As to this clonotype: This CDR3 is missing its conserved last phenylalanine or tryptophan, likely due to a read error. The chain recombines TRBV24-1 with TRBJ1-2, with D uncertain. The germline V gene has CDR1 KGHDR and CDR2 SFDVKD. The CDR3 has 12 amino acids. V was shortened by 7 bases and J by 3 bases, with 8 bases between the two germline ends. The CDR3 DNA reads as TGTGCCACCAGCGTCTCGGACTATGGCTACACCCTC. Its protein is CATSVSDYGYTL.

The V call is TRBV3-1, the J call TRBJ1-6, with TRBD1 matching 9 bases. CDR1 is LGHDT and CDR2 is YNNKEL in the germline V gene (reference sequence). With 5 bases clipped from V and 7 bases from J, the junction kept 6 bases outside the gene matches. This CDR3 comprises 15 residues. Written as DNA, the CDR3 is TGTGCCAGCAGCACCCGACAGGGGGACAATTCACCCCTCCACTTT. This sequence encodes CASSTRQGDNSPLHF. Supplemented by reference TRBV3-1 and TRBJ1-6, the full variable domain reads DTAVSQTPKYLVTQMGNDKSIKCEQNLGHDTMYWYKQDSKKFLKIMFSYNNKELIINETVPNRFSPKSPDKAHLNLHINSLELGDSAVYFCASSTRQGDNSPLHFGNGTRLTVT.

This clonotype came up many times. The J gene is TRBJ2-2, the V gene TRBV11-3; 9 bases align to TRBD2. V gave up 5 bases and J gave up 4 bases; unmatched junction bases: 5. There are 15 residues in the CDR3. Germline CDR1 SGHNT, CDR2 YENEEA. The CDR3 DNA is TGTGCCAGCAGCCTCGGGACTAGCCCCACCGGGGAGCTGTTTTTT. It translates to CASSLGTSPTGELFF.

This clonotype was picked up many times. The chain combines TRBV12-3 or TRBV12-4 with TRBJ2-4; tentative D call: TRBD1 (6 bases). There are 15 residues in the CDR3. Trimming removed 6 bases from V and 0 bases from J, with 12 bases in between. CDR3: CASSLTGLAKNIQYF. DNA of the CDR3: TGTGCCAGCAGCCTGACAGGCCTAGCCAAAAACATTCAGTACTTC.

This clonotype has just a few counts. DNA of the CDR3: TGTGCCAGCAGCCAAGCGACAGGGACTAGCGATGAGCAGTACTTC. It encodes CASSQATGTSDEQYF. This sequence joins TRBV3-1 and TRBJ2-7, with 10 bases aligning to TRBD2. Germline values: CDR1 LGHDT, CDR2 YNNKEL (reference sequence). The CDR3 contains 15 residues. Trimming at V came to 1 base and at J to 7 bases, leaving 7 bases not matched to a gene.

The chain recombines TRBV7-9 with TRBJ2-2; D is unresolved. Between the trimmed V and J ends, which lost 4 bases and 0 bases, there was a span of 9 bases. The length of the CDR3 is 15 residues. Per the germline V gene, CDR1 is SEHNR and CDR2 is FQNEAQ (reference sequence). This chain's CDR3 is CASSSQRTNTGELFF. CDR3 in DNA: TGTGCCAGCAGCTCCCAGAGGACGAACACCGGGGAGCTGTTTTTT.

This clonotype showed up many times. The V gene is TRBV2, the J gene TRBJ1-1; D not certain. The CDR3 spans 15 residues. V was pared by 1 base and J by 1 base, with 10 bases between. From germline, CDR1 is SNHLY and CDR2 FYNNEI. The CDR3 is CASSEGPVGNTEAFF. For the CDR3, the DNA is TGTGCCAGCAGTGAAGGGCCAGTGGGGAACACTGAAGCTTTCTTT.

In its sample, this clonotype was seen many times. J is TRBJ2-1 and V is TRBV28, with D unresolved. The CDR3 covers 13 residues. Trimming took off 3 bases at V and 5 bases at J, with 8 bases between the two ends. In germline, CDR1 is MDHEN, CDR2 SYDVKM. CDR3 residues: CASSFTRDNEQFF. The CDR3, as DNA: TGTGCCAGCAGTTTCACTCGGGACAATGAGCAGTTCTTC. Full variable domain (missing parts from reference TRBV28 and TRBJ2-1): DVKVTQSSRYLVKRTGEKVFLECVQDMDHENMFWYRQDPGLGLRLIYFSYDVKMKEKGDIPEGYSVSREKKERFSLILESASTNQTSMYLCASSFTRDNEQFFGPGTRLTVL.

This clonotype came up many times. The V call is TRBV28, the J call TRBJ1-1; D might be TRBD1 (6 bases). Trimming pared 5 bases from V and 5 bases from J, leaving 12 bases between. This CDR3 is 13 amino acids long. In germline, CDR1 is MDHEN, CDR2 SYDVKM. In DNA, the CDR3 is TGTGCCAGCAGTGAGGACAGTTGGACTGAAGCTTTCTTT. It is translated as CASSEDSWTEAFF.

This clonotype was recorded at least ten times. The rearrangement uses TRBV7-9 and TRBJ2-6, with 12 bases that match TRBD1. Germline CDR1 reads SEHNR; CDR2 reads FQNEAQ (reference sequence). CDR3 length: 18 amino acids. J was trimmed by 0 bases and V by 5 bases; bases with no gene match: 5. The CDR3 reads CASSEGQGAASGANVLTF. The CDR3, as DNA: TGTGCCAGCAGCGAGGGACAGGGGGCTGCCTCTGGGGCCAACGTCCTGACTTTC.

V and J are TRBV29-1 and TRBJ2-1, with a weak D call TRBD1 (5 bases). V was shortened by 6 bases and J by 10 bases, with 13 bases between the two germline ends. The germline V gene encodes CDR1 SQVTM and CDR2 ANQGSEA. There are 11 residues in the CDR3. The CDR3 DNA follows: TGCAGCGTGTATCAGGGCGGCGAGCAGTTCTTC. Translating it yields CSVYQGGEQFF.

The sample holds a few counts of this clonotype. The chain links TRBV20-1 to TRBJ1-2; TRBD1 matches 7 bases. V dropped 1 base and J dropped 6; count of bases not matched to a gene: 8. Germline assignment: CDR1 DFQATT and CDR2 SNEGSKA (reference sequence). This CDR3 spans 14 amino acids. CDR3 sequence (DNA): TGCAGTGCTAGAGCTGGACAGGTTGGCGATGGCTACACCTTC. The encoded protein is CSARAGQVGDGYTF.

This clonotype was detected ten times or more. The V and J genes are TRBV28 and TRBJ2-5; 7 nucleotides line up with TRBD2. J was trimmed by 2 bases and V by 3 bases; bases with no gene match: 6. The CDR3 covers 15 residues. Germline assignment: CDR1 MDHEN and CDR2 SYDVKM. Written as DNA, the CDR3 is TGTGCCAGCAGTTTGGATAGCGGGTTGCAAGAGACCCAGTACTTC. This translates into CASSLDSGLQETQYF. The full variable domain, with the rest looked up from reference TRBV28 and TRBJ2-5, is DVKVTQSSRYLVKRTGEKVFLECVQDMDHENMFWYRQDPGLGLRLIYFSYDVKMKEKGDIPEGYSVSREKKERFSLILESASTNQTSMYLCASSLDSGLQETQYFGPGTRLLVL.

This clonotype has just a few counts. The gene calls are TRBV9 and TRBJ1-2; maybe TRBD1 (5 bases). CDR1 and CDR2 from the germline V gene are SGDLS and YYNGEE. V was cut by 0 bases and J by 2 bases, with 11 bases left in between. The CDR3 totals 15 residues. The CDR3 DNA follows: TGTGCCAGCAGCGTAGCGGGGGACGGCAACTATGGCTACACCTTC. It translates to CASSVAGDGNYGYTF.

This clonotype has a count of ten or more. V and J are TRBV5-6 and TRBJ2-1; 12 nucleotides align to TRBD2. Germline loops: CDR1 SGHDT, CDR2 YYEEEE. The trim removed 7 bases at V and 4 bases at J, leaving 3 bases unmatched. This CDR3 is built from 14 residues. The CDR3 bases are TGTGCCAGCCGGACTAGCGGGACGTACAATGAGCAGTTCTTC. This translates into CASRTSGTYNEQFF.

Of note for this clonotype: This could be a read error, since a much larger clone is one nucleotide away. J is TRBJ2-7 and V is TRBV3-1, with TRBD1 matching over 7 bases. CDR1 LGHDT and CDR2 YNNKEL come from the germline V gene (reference sequence). CDR3 size: 14 residues. V was clipped by 3 bases and J by 5 bases; unmatched bases: 7. The CDR3: CASSQSGGWDEQYF. The CDR3 region has the DNA TGTGCCAGCAGCCAGTCAGGGGGTTGGGACGAGCAGTACTTC.

CDR3 loop: CASTKDSFGTEAFF. CDR3 DNA: TGTGCCAGCACTAAGGACAGTTTTGGGACTGAAGCTTTCTTT. The rearrangement uses TRBV6-1 and TRBJ1-1, with D possibly matching TRBD1 (6 bases). CDR1 MNHNS and CDR2 SASEGT come from the germline V gene. The V end lost 7 bases, the J end lost 5 bases, and 17 bases lay between the germline ends. This CDR3 is 14 amino acids long.

This clonotype was seen many times. The chain combines TRBV18 with TRBJ2-7; no definite D call. CDR3 length equals 13 residues. Trimming took 3 bases from V and 5 from J, leaving 11 bases between them. Germline CDR1 reads KGHSH; CDR2 reads LQKENI. The CDR3 region has the DNA TGTGCCAGCTCACCCCGTCTGGTGGACGAGCAGTACTTC. Protein product: CASSPRLVDEQYF.

This sequence joins TRBV4-1 and TRBJ2-1, with D maybe TRBD1 (6 bases). Trimming left V 3 bases short and J 8 bases short, with 14 bases between. In germline, CDR1 is MGHRA, CDR2 YSYEKL. This CDR3 is 14 amino acids long. The DNA for the CDR3 is TGCGCCAGCAGCCAGCATCAGGGGCGGGATGAGCAGTTCTTC. This encodes CASSQHQGRDEQFF.

The J gene is TRBJ2-3, the V gene TRBV9, with 14 bases lining up with TRBD2. Germline loops: CDR1 SGDLS, CDR2 YYNGEE. This CDR3 has 16 amino acids. V gave up 4 bases and J gave up 5 bases; unmatched junction bases: 6. The CDR3 sequence is CASSRPGTSGRDTQYF. In nucleotides, the CDR3 is TGTGCCAGCAGCCGCCCCGGGACTAGCGGGAGAGATACGCAGTATTTT.

In its sample, this clonotype was seen a few times. The genes are TRBV19 and TRBJ2-2; 12 positions agree with TRBD1. Per the germline V gene, CDR1 is LNHDA and CDR2 is SQIVND (reference sequence). Trimming cost V 0 bases and J 3 bases; bases outside gene matches: 2. This CDR3 comprises 17 residues. The CDR3 sequence: CASSIEGTGGYTGELFF. The DNA for the CDR3 is TGTGCCAGTAGTATAGAAGGGACAGGGGGCTACACCGGGGAGCTGTTTTTT.

The rearrangement joins TRBV3-1 to TRBJ1-5; possibly TRBD1 for D (6 bases). The CDR3 spans 15 residues. Germline V CDR1 and CDR2: LGHDT, YNNKEL (reference sequence). Trimming took off 5 bases at V and 3 bases at J, with 14 bases between the two ends. The CDR3 DNA sequence: TGTGCCAGCAGCGAGACAGGAGCCGCCAATCAGCCCCAGCATTTT. It encodes CASSETGAANQPQHF.

Ten or more counts support this clonotype. The chain recombines TRBV19 with TRBJ2-1; 11 bases are shared with TRBD2. V dropped 5 bases and J dropped 4; count of bases not matched to a gene: 4. In germline, CDR1 is LNHDA, CDR2 SQIVND (reference sequence). The CDR3 runs 15 residues. This CDR3 reads CASSPLAGGYNEQFF. The CDR3 coding sequence is TGTGCCAGTAGTCCTCTAGCGGGAGGATACAATGAGCAGTTCTTC. Filled out from reference TRBV19 and TRBJ2-1, the complete variable domain reads DGGITQSPKYLFRKEGQNVTLSCEQNLNHDAMYWYRQDPGQGLRLIYYSQIVNDFQKGDIAEGYSVSREKKESFPLTVTSAQKNPTAFYLCASSPLAGGYNEQFFGPGTRLTVL.

This clonotype was seen repeatedly, ten times or more. Sequence at one end of the junction differs from germline and may be a read error. The genes are TRBV5-1 and TRBJ2-1; TRBD2 matches 9 bases. The CDR3 sequence is 17 residues long. The germline V gene encodes CDR1 SGHRS and CDR2 YFSETQ. CDR3 sequence reads: CASSVGSSGSSYNEQFF. The CDR3 DNA reads TGTGCCAGCAGCGTAGGGAGTAGCGGGAGCTCCTACAATGAGCAGTTCTTC.

This clonotype has a single count. The chain has TRBV19 and TRBJ1-5; 7 nucleotides line up with TRBD1. This CDR3 is 17 amino acids long. V shed 6 bases, J shed 6 bases, and the junction held 17 bases outside the gene matches. The germline V gene has CDR1 LNHDA and CDR2 SQIVND (reference sequence). CDR3 residues: CASSPDRGRGSVQPQHF. CDR3 nucleotides: TGTGCCAGTAGCCCCGATAGGGGCAGGGGGAGCGTTCAGCCCCAGCATTTT.

V gene TRBV19 combines with J gene TRBJ1-1; TRBD1 is a possible D gene (6 bases). V was trimmed by 6 bases and J by 2 bases, leaving 31 bases between them. This CDR3 comprises 20 residues. Germline CDR1 LNHDA, CDR2 SQIVND (reference sequence). The CDR3 DNA follows: TGTGCCAGTAGCACCCAGCCGGGCGGTCGTGGTGGGGGGGGCAACACTGAAGCTTTCTTT. It encodes CASSTQPGGRGGGGNTEAFF.

A word on this clonotype: A much larger clonotype is one base distant, so this may be a read error. The gene calls are TRBV6-5 and TRBJ2-7; 8 positions agree with TRBD2. The germline V gene encodes CDR1 MNHEY and CDR2 SVGAGI. This CDR3 is built from 14 residues. The V segment lost 1 base and the J segment 3 bases; nucleotides outside the gene matches: 2. The CDR3 bases are TGTGCCAGCAGTTACTTGGCGGGGGGCTACGAGCAGTACTTC. It is translated as CASSYLAGGYEQYF.